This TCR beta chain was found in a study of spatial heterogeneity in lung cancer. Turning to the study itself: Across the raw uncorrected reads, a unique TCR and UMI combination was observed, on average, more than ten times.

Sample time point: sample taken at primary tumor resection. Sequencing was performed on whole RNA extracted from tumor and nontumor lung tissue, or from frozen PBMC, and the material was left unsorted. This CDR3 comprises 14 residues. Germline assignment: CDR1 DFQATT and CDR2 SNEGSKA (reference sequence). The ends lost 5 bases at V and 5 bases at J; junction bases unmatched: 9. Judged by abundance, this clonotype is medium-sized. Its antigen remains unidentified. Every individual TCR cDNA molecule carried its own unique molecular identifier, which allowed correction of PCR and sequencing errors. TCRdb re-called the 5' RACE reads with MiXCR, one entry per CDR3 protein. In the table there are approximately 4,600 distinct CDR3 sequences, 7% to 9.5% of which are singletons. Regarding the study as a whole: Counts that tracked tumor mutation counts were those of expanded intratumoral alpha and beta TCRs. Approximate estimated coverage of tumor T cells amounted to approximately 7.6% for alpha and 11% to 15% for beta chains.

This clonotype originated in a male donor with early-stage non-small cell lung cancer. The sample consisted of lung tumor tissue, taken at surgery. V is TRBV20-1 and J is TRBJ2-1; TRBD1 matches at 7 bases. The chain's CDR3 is CSAPEGARHNEQFF. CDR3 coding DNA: TGCAGTGCTCCTGAGGGGGCGCGGCACAATGAGCAGTTCTTC.